This T cell receptor beta chain emerged from a study of shared clonotypes between healthy human individuals. Deletions cut 0 bases from V and 3 bases from J, with 9 bases between. Germline CDR1 and CDR2: SNHLY and FYNNEI. The CDR3 totals 14 residues. Each cell subset's genomic DNA was divided evenly among several immunoSEQ plates. Method: immunoSEQ multiplex PCR; TCRdb's copy keeps in-frame clones and lacks some. The repertoire holds hundreds of thousands of clones, with roughly 95% as singletons. The naive CD8 subset, CD45RO-negative cells positively selected for CCR7, excluded terminally differentiated effector memory CD45RA+ cells.

The origin of this receptor is a woman in her twenties or thirties in good health. The sample was naive CD8+ T cells sorted from blood. The J gene is TRBJ2-7, the V gene TRBV2; TRBD1 or TRBD2 may be the D gene (6 bases each). CDR3 sequence: CASSEAGGIYEQYF. DNA for the CDR3: TGTGCCAGCAGTGAAGCGGGGGGCATCTACGAGCAGTACTTC.